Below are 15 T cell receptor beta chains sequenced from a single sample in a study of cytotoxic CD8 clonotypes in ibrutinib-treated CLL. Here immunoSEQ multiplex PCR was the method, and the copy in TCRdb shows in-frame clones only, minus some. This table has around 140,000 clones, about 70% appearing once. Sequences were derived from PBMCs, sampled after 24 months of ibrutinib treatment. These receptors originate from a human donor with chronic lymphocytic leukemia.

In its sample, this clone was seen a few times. This CDR3 is CASSLGVPYSGNTIYF. The CDR3 nucleotides read TGTGCCAGCAGCTTAGGTGTCCCCTACTCTGGAAACACCATATATTTT. The chain has TRBV7-2 and TRBJ1-3; D ambiguous. Germline V gene sequence: CDR1 SGHTA, CDR2 FQGNSA. Trimming shortened V by 1 base and J by 0 bases, and 10 bases separated the two germline ends. There are 16 residues in the CDR3.

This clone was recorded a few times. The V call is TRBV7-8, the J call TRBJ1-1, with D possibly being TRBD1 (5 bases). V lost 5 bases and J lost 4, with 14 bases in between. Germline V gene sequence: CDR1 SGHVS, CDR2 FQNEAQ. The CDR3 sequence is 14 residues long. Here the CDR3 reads CASSPRAEITEAFF. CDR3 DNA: TGTGCCAGCAGCCCCAGGGCGGAAATCACTGAAGCTTTCTTT.

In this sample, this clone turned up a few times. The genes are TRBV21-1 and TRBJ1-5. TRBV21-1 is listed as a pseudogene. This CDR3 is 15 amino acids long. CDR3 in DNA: TGTGCCAGCAGCCCCCGGAAGGGCGGCAATCAGCCCCAGCATTTT. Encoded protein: CASSPRKGGNQPQHF.

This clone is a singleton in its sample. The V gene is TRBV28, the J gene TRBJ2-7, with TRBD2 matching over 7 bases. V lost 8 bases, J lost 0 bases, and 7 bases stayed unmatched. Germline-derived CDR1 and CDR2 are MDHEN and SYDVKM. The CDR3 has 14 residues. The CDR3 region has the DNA TGTGCCAGCCATCGGGCTAGCGGCTCCTACGAGCAGTACTTC. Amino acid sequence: CASHRASGSYEQYF. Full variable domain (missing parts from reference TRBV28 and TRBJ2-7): DVKVTQSSRYLVKRTGEKVFLECVQDMDHENMFWYRQDPGLGLRLIYFSYDVKMKEKGDIPEGYSVSREKKERFSLILESASTNQTSMYLCASHRASGSYEQYFGPGTRLTVT.

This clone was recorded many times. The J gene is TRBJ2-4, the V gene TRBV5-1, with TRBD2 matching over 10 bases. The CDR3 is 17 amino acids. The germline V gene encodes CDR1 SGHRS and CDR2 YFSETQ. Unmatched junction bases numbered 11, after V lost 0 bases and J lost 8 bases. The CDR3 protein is CASSLAPSGGHGDIQYF. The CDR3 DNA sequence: TGCGCCAGCAGCTTGGCGCCTAGCGGGGGCCACGGGGACATTCAGTACTTC.

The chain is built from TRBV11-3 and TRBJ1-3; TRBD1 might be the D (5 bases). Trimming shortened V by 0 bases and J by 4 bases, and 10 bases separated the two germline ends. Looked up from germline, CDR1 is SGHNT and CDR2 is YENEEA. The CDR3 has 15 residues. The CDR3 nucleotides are TGTGCCAGCAGCTTAGAGGGGACTGGCGGAAACACCATATATTTT. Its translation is CASSLEGTGGNTIYF.

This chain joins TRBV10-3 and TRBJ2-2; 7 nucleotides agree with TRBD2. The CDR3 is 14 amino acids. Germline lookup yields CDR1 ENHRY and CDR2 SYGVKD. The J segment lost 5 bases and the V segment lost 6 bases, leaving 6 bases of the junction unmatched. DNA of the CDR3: TGTGCCATCAGCACTAGCGTAGGGACCGGGGAGCTGTTTTTT. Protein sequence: CAISTSVGTGELFF.

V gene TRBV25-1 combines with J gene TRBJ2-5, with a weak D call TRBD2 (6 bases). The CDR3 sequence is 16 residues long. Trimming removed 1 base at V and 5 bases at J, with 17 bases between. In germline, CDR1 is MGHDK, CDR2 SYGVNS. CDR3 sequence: CASSEWGGGGGETQYF. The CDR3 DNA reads TGTGCCAGCAGTGAATGGGGAGGAGGTGGGGGGGAGACCCAGTACTTC.

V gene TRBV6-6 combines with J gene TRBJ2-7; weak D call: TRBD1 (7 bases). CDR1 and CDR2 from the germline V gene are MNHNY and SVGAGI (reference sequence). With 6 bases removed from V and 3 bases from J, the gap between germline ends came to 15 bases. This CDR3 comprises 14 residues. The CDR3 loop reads CASRPRGADYEQYF. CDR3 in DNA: TGTGCCAGCAGGCCCAGGGGGGCGGACTACGAGCAGTACTTC.

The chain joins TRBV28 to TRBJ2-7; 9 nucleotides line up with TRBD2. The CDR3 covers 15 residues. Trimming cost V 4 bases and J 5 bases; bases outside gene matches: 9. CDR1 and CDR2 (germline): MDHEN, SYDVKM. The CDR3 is CASSSSSGNVDEQYF. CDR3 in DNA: TGTGCCAGCAGTTCCTCTAGCGGGAATGTGGACGAGCAGTACTTC.

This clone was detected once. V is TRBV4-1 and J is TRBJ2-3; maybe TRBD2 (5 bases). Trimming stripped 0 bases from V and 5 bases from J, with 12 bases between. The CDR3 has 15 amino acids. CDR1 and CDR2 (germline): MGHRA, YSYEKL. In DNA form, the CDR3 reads TGCGCCAGCAGCCAAGAGGGTGACCGGGGAGATACGCAGTATTTT. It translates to CASSQEGDRGDTQYF.

CDR3 coding DNA: TGCGCCAGCAGCTTGGAGGGAGCAGCTAACACTGAAGCTTTCTTT. Its translation: CASSLEGAANTEAFF. The chain joins TRBV5-1 to TRBJ1-1; no clear D gene. V lost 0 bases and J lost 2, with 11 bases in between. The CDR3 covers 15 residues. Germline-derived CDR1 and CDR2 are SGHRS and YFSETQ.

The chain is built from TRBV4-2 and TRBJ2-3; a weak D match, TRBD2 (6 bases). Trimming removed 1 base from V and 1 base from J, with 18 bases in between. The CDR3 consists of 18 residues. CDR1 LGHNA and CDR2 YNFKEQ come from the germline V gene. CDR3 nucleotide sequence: TGTGCCAGCAGCCAAGTTGGTGGGCCGGGAGCCGGCACAGATACGCAGTATTTT. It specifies CASSQVGGPGAGTDTQYF.

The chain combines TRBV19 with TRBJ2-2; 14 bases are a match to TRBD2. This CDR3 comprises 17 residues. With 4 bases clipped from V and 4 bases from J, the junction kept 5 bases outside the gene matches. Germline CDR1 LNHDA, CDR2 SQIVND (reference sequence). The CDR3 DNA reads TGTGCCAGTAGTACCCCGGGACTAGCGGGGGCCACCGGGGAGCTGTTTTTT. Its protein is CASSTPGLAGATGELFF. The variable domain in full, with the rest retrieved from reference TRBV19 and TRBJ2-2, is DGGITQSPKYLFRKEGQNVTLSCEQNLNHDAMYWYRQDPGQGLRLIYYSQIVNDFQKGDIAEGYSVSREKKESFPLTVTSAQKNPTAFYLCASSTPGLAGATGELFFGEGSRLTVL.

CDR3 sequence (DNA): TGTGCCAGCAGAACTGGACAGGGGGCGGACTATGGCTACACCTTC. This translates into CASRTGQGADYGYTF. The chain uses TRBV28 and TRBJ1-2; 11 nucleotides line up with TRBD1. Trimming removed 6 bases from V and 3 bases from J; junction bases left unmatched: 6. The germline V gene has CDR1 MDHEN and CDR2 SYDVKM. The CDR3 totals 15 residues.